The 11 T cell receptor beta chains below come from one sample, sequenced in a study of T cell responses to AZD1222 COVID-19 vaccine. Sequencing used immunoSEQ multiplex PCR; TCRdb keeps in-frame clones, though not all of them. The repertoire includes 74,000 or so clones, approximately 80% of them detected once, and 21% sits in the top ten. The sample in question was peripheral blood, obtained on day 0 of AZD1222 vaccination. These receptors all come from an adult in good health.

J is TRBJ2-2 and V is TRBV5-1, with D perhaps matching TRBD1 or TRBD2 (5 bases each). CDR3 size: 15 residues. Germline V gene lookup returns CDR1 SGHRS and CDR2 YFSETQ. Trimming left V 0 bases short and J 5 bases short, with 11 bases between. This CDR3 reads CASSLDRSGTGELFF. Written as DNA, the CDR3 is TGCGCCAGCAGCTTGGACAGGTCGGGAACCGGGGAGCTGTTTTTT.

The CDR3 spells CASSQAGLYSNQPQHF. DNA for the CDR3: TGTGCCAGCAGCCAAGCTGGACTTTATAGCAATCAGCCCCAGCATTTT. The V call is TRBV3-1 (or the pseudogene TRBV3-2), the J call TRBJ1-5; D not certain. V was shortened by 1 base and J by 0 bases, with 10 bases between the two germline ends. Germline V lookup: CDR1 LGHDT, CDR2 YNNKEL (reference sequence). CDR3 length: 16 amino acids.

The chain uses TRBV5-4 and TRBJ1-4; 9 bases are a match to TRBD1. With V trimmed by 5 bases and J by 0 bases, 2 bases remained unmatched. The CDR3 contains 15 residues. Germline V gene sequence: CDR1 SGHNT, CDR2 YYREEE (reference sequence). The CDR3 reads CASSWDRATNEKLFF. CDR3 bases: TGTGCCAGCAGTTGGGACAGGGCAACTAATGAAAAACTGTTTTTT.

The rearrangement uses TRBV5-1 and TRBJ2-3; no firm D call. The germline V gene has CDR1 SGHRS and CDR2 YFSETQ. The CDR3 totals 16 residues. V lost 0 bases, J lost 0 bases, and 11 bases lay in between. The CDR3 bases are TGCGCCAGCAGCTTGGTTGCGCTAACTAGCACAGATACGCAGTATTTT. Translated: CASSLVALTSTDTQYF.

The gene calls are TRBV5-4 and TRBJ2-1; the D is unclear. Trimming pared 3 bases from V and 7 bases from J, leaving 8 bases between. The CDR3 consists of 12 residues. Per the germline V gene, CDR1 is SGHNT and CDR2 is YYREEE (reference sequence). In DNA form, the CDR3 reads TGTGCCAGCAGCTCCTCCGTTAATGAGCAGTTCTTC. It encodes CASSSSVNEQFF.

V gene TRBV3-1 (or the pseudogene TRBV3-2) combines with J gene TRBJ2-7; D is unclear. The germline V gene encodes CDR1 LGHDT and CDR2 YNNKEL (reference sequence). Deletions cut 0 bases from V and 3 bases from J, with 12 bases between. This CDR3 comprises 15 residues. The CDR3 reads CASSQDPLRDYEQYF. The DNA for the CDR3 is TGTGCCAGCAGCCAAGACCCTCTAAGAGACTACGAGCAGTACTTC.

This chain links TRBV15 with TRBJ1-6; D uncertain. CDR3 size: 20 residues. With 0 bases removed from V and 0 bases from J, the gap between germline ends came to 18 bases. Germline lookup yields CDR1 LNHNV and CDR2 YYDKDF (reference sequence). The CDR3 is CATSRDKTQPGSSYNSPLHF. CDR3 nucleotide sequence: TGTGCCACCAGCAGAGACAAAACACAGCCGGGGAGCTCCTATAATTCACCCCTCCACTTT. Full variable domain (rest looked up from reference TRBV15 and TRBJ1-6): DAMVIQNPRYQVTQFGKPVTLSCSQTLNHNVMYWYQQKSSQAPKLLFHYYDKDFNNEADTPDNFQSRRPNTSFCFLDIRSPGLGDTAMYLCATSRDKTQPGSSYNSPLHFGNGTRLTVT.

A remark on this clone: Distinct nucleotide sequences in the sample also encode this CDR3. The chain joins TRBV19 to TRBJ1-6; unclear D gene. CDR1 is LNHDA, CDR2 SQIVND, per germline (reference sequence). The CDR3 is 13 residues long. Between the trimmed V and J ends, which lost 6 bases and 5 bases, there was a span of 8 bases. The CDR3 DNA reads TGTGCCAGTAGGACGGTCGATAATTCACCCCTCCACTTT. It is translated as CASRTVDNSPLHF.

The V gene is TRBV11-3, the J gene TRBJ1-1; D is undetermined. The CDR3 covers 12 residues. V was pared by 2 bases and J by 4 bases, with 5 bases between. Germline V gene data show CDR1 as SGHNT and CDR2 as YENEEA. The CDR3 DNA sequence: TGTGCCAGCAGCTTATTCCCCACTGAAGCTTTCTTT. Its translation is CASSLFPTEAFF.

V gene TRBV5-6 combines with J gene TRBJ1-2; D is perhaps TRBD1 (6 bases). There are 16 residues in the CDR3. Trimming stripped 0 bases from V and 0 bases from J, with 12 bases between. Germline V gene data show CDR1 as SGHDT and CDR2 as YYEEEE. CDR3 nucleotide sequence: TGTGCCAGCAGCTTGGTGGGGACACCTTCTAACTATGGCTACACCTTC. Protein product: CASSLVGTPSNYGYTF.

J is TRBJ2-7 and V is TRBV18, with 12 bases lining up with TRBD2. The CDR3 spans 14 residues. Trimming took 5 bases from V and 5 from J; bases not matched to a gene: 4. Germline V CDR1 and CDR2: KGHSH, LQKENI. The CDR3 sequence is CASSRLAGEDEQYF. In DNA, the CDR3 is TGTGCCAGCTCAAGACTAGCGGGAGAGGACGAGCAGTACTTC.